Following are 10 T cell receptor beta chains from one sample sequenced in a study of CD8 T cells in Susac syndrome. RNA amounts of about 0.5 to 1 ug underwent reverse transcription with random hexamers. TCRdb re-analysed the immunoSEQ multiplex PCR reads in MiXCR, keeping a single row per CDR3 protein. Among about 120,000 distinct CDR3 sequences listed, just under 95% were seen once. Material for sequencing was CD8+ T cells from PBMCs. These receptors were collected from a human donor with Susac syndrome.

The rearrangement joins TRBV7-9 to TRBJ1-5, with D possibly matching TRBD1 (6 bases). Trimming took off 5 bases at V and 5 bases at J, with 16 bases between the two ends. This CDR3 contains 15 residues. Germline lookup yields CDR1 SEHNR and CDR2 FQNEAQ (reference sequence). CDR3 residues: CASSTGPFTDQPQHF. CDR3 sequence (DNA): TGTGCCAGCAGCACAGGGCCTTTTACGGATCAGCCCCAGCATTTT.

The chain has TRBV6-5 and TRBJ2-5, with D hard to call. The CDR3 has 16 residues. In germline, CDR1 is MNHEY, CDR2 SVGAGI. V shed 0 bases and J shed 5 bases, with 16 bases lying between them. CDR3 in DNA: TGTGCCAGCAGTTACTCGGAGCTATGGAACGACGAGACCCAGTACTTC. Its translation: CASSYSELWNDETQYF.

V usage is TRBV20-1 and J usage is TRBJ2-7; tentatively, D is TRBD1 or TRBD2 (5 bases each). V was pared by 0 bases and J by 4 bases, with 16 bases between. Germline V gene data show CDR1 as DFQATT and CDR2 as SNEGSKA (reference sequence). This CDR3 is built from 15 residues. The CDR3 bases are TGCAGTGCTAGAGATCTCAATGGGGGACCTTACGAGCAGTACTTC. Protein: CSARDLNGGPYEQYF.

This chain links TRBV18 with TRBJ1-2; D possibly corresponds to TRBD1 (6 bases). The CDR3 consists of 14 residues. V lost 3 bases and J lost 3, with 11 bases in between. Germline V lookup: CDR1 KGHSH, CDR2 LQKENI. The CDR3 loop is CASSPDRFDYGYTF. CDR3 nucleotide sequence: TGTGCCAGCTCACCTGACAGGTTCGACTATGGCTACACCTTC.

This chain uses TRBV4-3 with TRBJ2-3; TRBD2 might be the D (5 bases). Germline-derived CDR1 and CDR2 are LGHNA and YSLEER. The V end lost 5 bases, the J end lost 0 bases, and 12 bases lay between the germline ends. The CDR3 extends over 15 amino acids. The CDR3 loop is CASSGEGVSTDTQYF. CDR3 nucleotide sequence: TGCGCCAGCAGCGGAGAGGGTGTTAGCACAGATACGCAGTATTTT.

V is TRBV20-1 and J is TRBJ2-7; D may be TRBD1 (6 bases). CDR1 and CDR2 from the germline V gene are DFQATT and SNEGSKA (reference sequence). This CDR3 spans 15 amino acids. V lost 5 bases to trimming and J lost 5 bases, with 22 bases between them. CDR3 DNA: TGCAGTGCTGCCGTGGGTGGGACATCTCTCCACGAGCAGTACTTC. Translation gives CSAAVGGTSLHEQYF.

The CDR3 reads CASSVASEAGTYEQYF. The CDR3 nucleotides read TGTGCCAGCAGCGTAGCTTCGGAGGCAGGGACCTACGAGCAGTACTTC. V usage is TRBV9 and J usage is TRBJ2-7; D tentatively fits TRBD1 or TRBD2 (5 bases each). Looked up from germline, CDR1 is SGDLS and CDR2 is YYNGEE. Trimming took 0 bases from V and 2 from J, leaving 15 bases between them. This CDR3 comprises 16 residues.

J is TRBJ2-5 and V is TRBV5-1; 8 nucleotides match TRBD1. Germline V gene sequence: CDR1 SGHRS, CDR2 YFSETQ. This CDR3 is built from 16 residues. J lost 2 bases, V lost 4 bases, and 10 bases had no gene match. DNA of the CDR3: TGCGCCAGCAGCGAGGACAATCAGGGGGCTCAAGAGACCCAGTACTTC. Residues: CASSEDNQGAQETQYF.

This chain links TRBV10-3 with TRBJ2-2; 8 bases agree with TRBD1. With 9 bases clipped from V and 1 base from J, the junction kept 4 bases outside the gene matches. CDR1 is ENHRY, CDR2 SYGVKD, per germline. This CDR3 is 14 amino acids long. Here the CDR3 DNA reads TGTGCCATACGCGGACAGGGGAACACCGGGGAGCTGTTTTTT. Residues: CAIRGQGNTGELFF.

This clonotype was detected only once. Mismatch with germline at one junction end may stem from a read error. The gene calls are TRBV4-3 and TRBJ2-2; 9 bases match TRBD1. In germline, CDR1 is LGHNA, CDR2 YSLEER. The CDR3 runs 16 residues. The CDR3 sequence is CASSQAQGAFTGDLFF. CDR3 DNA: TGCGCCAGCAGCCAAGCACAGGGGGCCTTCACCGGGGACCTGTTTTTT.